This T cell receptor (beta chain) was recovered during a study of blood T cell repertoires in COVID-19. Study as a whole: Material from acute and convalescent COVID-19 was sourced from the United States, Italy and Spain. The cDNA or gDNA used as material had been derived from T cells, B-cell-depleted T cells, or PBMCs.

Authors' analysis steps: Using reference gene primer amplification, nucleated cell counts were estimated. Measured with immunoSEQ multiplex PCR; TCRdb has only the in-frame clones, and not every one. The DNA was the basis for D and trimming; V, J and clone size are from that table. The table lists fewer than 250,000 clones, about 88% of them singletons. After removal of 4 bases from V and 8 bases from J, the junction contained 10 bases not matched to a gene. Germline V gene data show CDR1 as MGHRA and CDR2 as YSYEKL. The CDR3 runs to 16 residues. The rearrangement links TRBV4-1 to TRBJ2-1; 11 positions match TRBD2. The source of this sequence is a woman aged 40 to 50 who had recovered from COVID-19. Sequences were obtained from peripheral blood. CDR3 nucleotide sequence: TGCGCCAGCAGCCGAAACTCACTAGCGGGAGAAGATGAGCAGTTCTTC. Translation gives CASSRNSLAGEDEQFF.